A selection of T cell receptor beta chains follows, all from one sample in a study of blood T cells in healthy people across ages. TCRdb reprocessed the 5' RACE reads with MiXCR, giving one entry per CDR3 protein. Of 1.5 million to 2 million distinct CDR3 sequences listed, around half are singletons. The sequencing sample was made of blood. All receptors come from a middle-aged woman in good health. Both conserved end residues are part of each CDR3. D genes are given only for firm matches. Only part of the rows carry a size: once, few, many, or a class if the clone is expanded.

TRBJ2-5 | NA | NA | TRBV5-1 | CASALQAFQETQYF | TGCGCCAGCGCACTACAGGCATTTCAAGAGACCCAGTACTTC
TRBJ1-5 | NA | NA | TRBV7-2 | CASSWGNTYSNQPQHF | TGTGCCAGCAGCTGGGGAAATACCTATAGCAATCAGCCCCAGCATTTT
TRBJ1-4 | NA | NA | TRBV10-3 | CAIINRTCLGEKLFF | TGTGCCATCATTAACAGGACCTGCCTTGGTGAAAAACTGTTTTTT
TRBJ2-5 | NA | many | TRBV12-3/TRBV12-4 | CASSLQGPQETQYF | TGTGCCAGCAGCCTTCAGGGACCTCAAGAGACCCAGTACTTC
TRBJ2-3 | TRBD2 | few | TRBV29-1 | CSVGTSGTRTDTQYF | TGCAGCGTTGGGACTAGCGGGACCCGCACAGATACGCAGTATTTT
TRBJ2-3 | NA | few | TRBV7-8 | CASSEGGSPTDTQYF | TGTGCCAGCAGTGAAGGGGGTTCCCCCACAGATACGCAGTATTTT
TRBJ2-6 | TRBD1 | few | TRBV7-8 | CASSLGQGANGANVLTF | TGTGCCAGCAGCTTGGGACAGGGGGCCAATGGGGCCAACGTCCTGACTTTC
TRBJ2-7 | NA | NA | TRBV20-1 | CSAGLMWAYEQYF | TGCAGTGCTGGACTCATGTGGGCCTACGAGCAGTACTTC
TRBJ2-7 | NA | NA | TRBV5-1 | CASSSQIQGTEQYF | TGCGCCAGCAGCTCGCAAATCCAGGGGACGGAGCAGTACTTC
TRBJ2-5 | NA | NA | TRBV3-1 | CASSQREDLQETQYF | TGTGCCAGCAGCCAACGTGAGGACCTCCAAGAGACCCAGTACTTC
TRBJ2-6 | TRBD1 | NA | TRBV28 | CASRTGGPTGANVLTF | TGTGCCAGCAGGACAGGGGGCCCTACTGGGGCCAACGTCCTGACTTTC
TRBJ2-3 | NA | few | TRBV12-3/TRBV12-4 | CASARASTDTQYF | TGTGCCAGCGCACGGGCTAGCACAGATACGCAGTATTTT
TRBJ1-2 | TRBD1 | NA | TRBV6-2/TRBV6-3 | CASRRDRAPNYGYTF | TGTGCCAGCAGGAGGGACAGGGCCCCTAACTATGGCTACACCTTC
TRBJ2-1 | TRBD1 | NA | TRBV7-7 | CASSVWGTDEQFF | TGTGCCAGCAGCGTATGGGGGACAGATGAGCAGTTCTTC
TRBJ1-1 | NA | NA | TRBV20-1 | CSARRHQAENTEAFF | TGCAGTGCTAGACGTCACCAGGCCGAGAACACTGAAGCTTTCTTT
TRBJ2-7 | NA | NA | TRBV2 | CASSAIRTEQYF | TGTGCCAGCAGTGCCATTAGGACAGAGCAGTACTTC
TRBJ2-5 | NA | NA | TRBV28 | CASRGPAVQYF | TGTGCCAGCAGGGGCCCTGCGGTGCAGTACTTC
TRBJ2-4 | TRBD1 | NA | TRBV20-1 | CSVRYRGSPNIQYF | TGCAGTGTAAGGTACAGGGGATCGCCGAACATTCAGTACTTC
TRBJ2-1 | NA | few | TRBV20-1 | CSVTNFRGEQFF | TGCAGTGTTACTAATTTTCGGGGTGAGCAGTTCTTC
TRBJ1-2 | NA | few | TRBV29-1 | CSVADRTPLGDYGYTF | TGCAGCGTTGCAGACAGGACTCCGTTGGGGGACTATGGCTACACCTTC
TRBJ2-5 | TRBD1 | once | TRBV5-1 | CASSYAGGGEQYF | TGCGCCAGCAGCTACGCAGGGGGCGGGGAGCAGTACTTC
TRBJ2-5 | NA | once | TRBV7-2 | CASSLERVSEQYF | TGTGCCAGCAGCTTAGAAAGGGTTAGTGAGCAGTACTTC
TRBJ1-1 | TRBD1 | NA | TRBV7-2 | CASSTGTGSYTEAFF | TGTGCCAGCAGCACAGGGACAGGGTCTTACACTGAAGCTTTCTTT
TRBJ2-5 | NA | NA | TRBV7-2 | CASSFRTPRELGEQETQYF | TGTGCCAGCAGCTTCCGAACCCCGAGGGAGCTAGGAGAGCAAGAGACCCAGTACTTC
TRBJ1-2 | TRBD1 | NA | TRBV7-2 | CASSSGQGAGVSYGYTF | TGTGCCAGCAGCTCGGGACAGGGGGCTGGAGTTAGCTATGGCTACACCTTC
TRBJ2-5 | NA | few | TRBV12-3/TRBV12-4 | CASSLRGGQTQETQYF | TGTGCCAGCAGTTTACGCGGCGGTCAGACCCAAGAGACCCAGTACTTC
TRBJ1-2 | TRBD1 | few | TRBV20-1 | CSARKQGGESDGYTF | TGCAGTGCTAGAAAACAGGGGGGGGAGAGCGATGGCTACACCTTC
TRBJ2-5 | TRBD1 | NA | TRBV3-1 | CASSQLQGTQETQYF | TGTGCCAGCAGCCAGTTACAGGGGACCCAAGAGACCCAGTACTTC
TRBJ2-7 | TRBD2 | once | TRBV13 | CASSEASGGPSYEQYF | TGTGCCAGCAGCGAGGCTAGCGGGGGACCCTCCTACGAGCAGTACTTC
TRBJ2-3 | TRBD1 | NA | TRBV5-1 | CASSSLTGGSTDTQYF | TGCGCCAGCAGCTCGTTGACAGGGGGGAGCACAGATACGCAGTATTTT
TRBJ2-5 | TRBD2 | NA | TRBV29-1 | CGATGGSVGETQYF | TGCGGCGCTACGGGAGGTTCTGTGGGAGAGACCCAGTACTTC
TRBJ2-5 | TRBD2 | NA | TRBV2 | CASSEPSGGQETQYF | TGTGCCAGCAGTGAACCTAGCGGGGGCCAAGAGACCCAGTACTTC
TRBJ2-1 | TRBD2 | NA | TRBV20-1 | CSVLQRGGRNEQFF | TGCAGTGTCCTTCAACGGGGGGGCCGCAACGAGCAGTTCTTC
TRBJ1-6 | NA | NA | TRBV4-3 | CASSQFGAGSPLHF | TGCGCCAGCAGCCAGTTCGGGGCAGGATCACCCCTCCACTTT
TRBJ2-7 | TRBD2 | few | TRBV27 | CASSLSPSGVYEQYF | TGTGCCAGCAGTTTATCGCCTAGCGGGGTCTACGAGCAGTACTTC
TRBJ2-1 | NA | NA | TRBV11-2 | CASSLIDDEQFF | TGTGCCAGCAGCTTAATCGATGATGAGCAGTTCTTC
TRBJ2-3 | TRBD2 | NA | TRBV27 | CASSLSRAGGTDTQYF | TGTGCCAGCAGTTTATCGAGAGCGGGGGGCACAGATACGCAGTATTTT